The 30 T cell receptor beta chains below were found in one sample sequenced in a study of shared clonotypes between healthy human individuals (dated by TCRdb to 2020 to 2022). The library was built by means of the immunoSEQ multiplex PCR assay. Imported from immuneACCESS, the table was reduced by TCRdb to in-frame sequences with V and J called. These copies leave out some clones; in studies compared against another copy, an unresolved V gene accounts for under half, and the cause of the remainder is not known. For this sample there are roughly 1,100,000 clones; around 76% appear just once. The ten largest clones add up to about 1.4% of the sample. Material for sequencing was memory CD4+ T cells sorted from blood. The cell subset or site label on this specimen signifies: CD45RA-negative fraction. Receptor source: a man aged 18 to 35 in good health.

The chain combines TRBV5-4 with TRBJ2-3; 8 bases are a match to TRBD1. The V and J ends lost 4 bases and 2 bases, in that order; junction bases with no gene match: 6. This CDR3 has 15 amino acids. The germline V gene encodes CDR1 SGHNT and CDR2 YYREEE (reference sequence). CDR3 sequence: CASSQDRAYTDTQYF. In DNA form, the CDR3 reads TGTGCCAGCAGCCAGGACAGGGCGTACACAGATACGCAGTATTTT. The full variable domain, in which reference TRBV5-4 and TRBJ2-3 provide the parts outside the CDR3, is ETGVTQSPTHLIKTRGQQVTLRCSSQSGHNTVSWYQQALGQGPQFIFQYYREEENGRGNFPPRFSGLQFPNYSSELNVNALELDDSALYLCASSQDRAYTDTQYFGPGTRLTVL.

On this clone itself: The sample holds other DNA sequences that translate to the same CDR3. This chain connects TRBV19 to TRBJ2-3; D gene ambiguous. The germline V gene has CDR1 LNHDA and CDR2 SQIVND (reference sequence). The CDR3 is 13 amino acids. V was pared by 4 bases and J by 3 bases, with 8 bases between. The chain's CDR3 is CASSSSGTDTQYF. The CDR3 DNA follows: TGTGCCAGTAGTAGCAGTGGGACAGATACGCAGTATTTT.

Worth noting for this clone: It may be a read error: a sequence one base away is much more abundant. This chain uses TRBV7-9 with TRBJ1-1; no firm D call. Germline V gene lookup returns CDR1 SEHNR and CDR2 FQNEAQ (reference sequence). The CDR3 has 13 residues. V was pared by 5 bases and J by 1 base, with 8 bases between. The CDR3, as DNA: TGTGCCAGCAGCCGCGGGCAGAACACTGAAGCTTTCTTT. Translated, it gives CASSRGQNTEAFF.

Turning to this clone: The sample has other DNA sequences that encode this CDR3 too. The rearrangement uses TRBV6-1 and TRBJ2-3; D is perhaps TRBD1 (6 bases). The CDR3 contains 14 residues. CDR1 is MNHNS and CDR2 is SASEGT in the germline V gene. With 1 base removed from V and 6 bases from J, the gap between germline ends came to 11 bases. The chain's CDR3 is CASSEGQGRDTQYF. The CDR3 nucleotides read TGTGCCAGCAGTGAAGGTCAGGGGCGGGATACGCAGTATTTT.

V gene TRBV12-2 combines with J gene TRBJ1-1; TRBD1, the D gene given by the table, was not confirmed from the DNA. TRBV12-2 is deemed a pseudogene. The CDR3 spans 17 residues. CDR3 residues: CASRPRQGESLNTEAFF. The CDR3 DNA follows: TGTGCAAGTCGCCCCCGACAGGGAGAATCCCTGAACACTGAAGCTTTCTTT.

This chain uses TRBV11-2 with TRBJ1-3; no clear D gene. Germline CDR1 is SGHAT and CDR2 is FQNNGV. The CDR3 consists of 15 residues. Trimming shortened V by 7 bases and J by 1 base, and 14 bases separated the two germline ends. CDR3 nucleotides: TGTGCCAGCATGAAAACCCAAGATTCTGGAAACACCATATATTTT. It codes for CASMKTQDSGNTIYF.

The CDR3 coding sequence is TGTGCCAGCAGCTTAAGGGGGACTAGCCCAACGGGAGAGCAGTTCTTC. This gives the protein CASSLRGTSPTGEQFF. The rearrangement joins TRBV7-2 to TRBJ2-1, with 9 bases matching TRBD2. Germline V gives CDR1 SGHTA, CDR2 FQGNSA. The CDR3 contains 16 residues. Trimming cost V 2 bases and J 10 bases; bases outside gene matches: 12.

The chain employs TRBV5-8 and TRBJ1-1, with unresolved D. Trimming took off 1 base at V and 4 bases at J, with 8 bases between the two ends. The CDR3 totals 13 residues. Germline V CDR1 and CDR2: SGHTS, YDEGEE. CDR3 protein: CASSLRLLTEAFF. In nucleotides, the CDR3 is TGTGCCAGCAGCTTGCGGCTTCTCACTGAAGCTTTCTTT.

The chain joins TRBV7-9 to TRBJ2-1; D not certain. This CDR3 has 14 amino acids. V lost 1 base to trimming and J lost 2 bases, with 6 bases between them. Germline CDR1 SEHNR, CDR2 FQNEAQ (reference sequence). The CDR3 reads CASSLGATYNEQFF. The CDR3 nucleotides read TGTGCCAGCAGCTTAGGCGCAACCTACAATGAGCAGTTCTTC.

V gene TRBV9 combines with J gene TRBJ2-2; D gene ambiguous. Germline loops: CDR1 SGDLS, CDR2 YYNGEE. With 0 bases removed from V and 0 bases from J, the gap between germline ends came to 6 bases. The CDR3 loop spans 15 amino acids. CDR3 sequence reads: CASSVAGTNTGELFF. The CDR3 DNA sequence: TGTGCCAGCAGCGTAGCCGGTACGAACACCGGGGAGCTGTTTTTT.

This clone is a singleton in its sample. The chain joins TRBV5-5 to TRBJ1-5; tentative D call: TRBD1 (5 bases). V was trimmed by 4 bases and J by 0 bases, leaving 17 bases between them. CDR1 SGHKS and CDR2 YYEKEE come from the germline V gene (reference sequence). The CDR3 is 17 residues long. The CDR3 loop reads CASSTLGGDYSNQPQHF. The CDR3, as DNA: TGTGCCAGCAGCACGCTGGGAGGGGACTATAGCAATCAGCCCCAGCATTTT.

This clone has only a few counts. V is TRBV4-3 and J is TRBJ2-7; TRBD2 agrees at 13 bases. Germline V gene lookup returns CDR1 LGHNA and CDR2 YSLEER. After removal of 4 bases from V and 3 bases from J, the junction contained 21 bases not matched to a gene. This CDR3 has 21 amino acids. The DNA for the CDR3 is TGCGCCAGCAGCCCGAAAGACCGCCGACTAGCGGGAGGCTCATTCTTCTACGAGCAGTACTTC. Its protein is CASSPKDRRLAGGSFFYEQYF.

The chain recombines TRBV15 with TRBJ1-2; TRBD1 aligns across 8 bases. This CDR3 region has 16 residues. V was pared by 2 bases and J by 8 bases, with 13 bases of the junction left unmatched. Germline CDR1 and CDR2: LNHNV and YYDKDF (reference sequence). CDR3 sequence: CATSRSDREIGEGYTF. In DNA form, the CDR3 reads TGTGCCACCAGCAGATCGGACAGGGAGATTGGGGAAGGCTACACCTTC.

The J gene is TRBJ2-2, the V gene TRBV7-9; D is perhaps TRBD1 (6 bases). The germline CDR1 and CDR2 sequences are SEHNR and FQNEAQ (reference sequence). This CDR3 has 19 amino acids. Trimming removed 1 base from V and 2 bases from J, with 20 bases in between. In DNA, the CDR3 is TGTGCCAGCAGCTTAGGAACAGGGACCGTAAAGAGAAACACCGGGGAGCTGTTTTTT. This encodes CASSLGTGTVKRNTGELFF.

Turning to this clone: A much larger clonotype is one base distant, so this may be a read error. The chain joins TRBV5-4 to TRBJ1-2; 7 nucleotides match TRBD1. This CDR3 region has 13 residues. Germline V gene lookup returns CDR1 SGHNT and CDR2 YYREEE (reference sequence). The junction had 3 bases not matched to a gene; V was cut back by 3 bases and J by 4 bases. CDR3 sequence reads: CASSSRDSYGYTF. CDR3 bases: TGTGCCAGCAGCTCCCGGGACAGCTATGGCTACACCTTC.

The V call is TRBV6-1, the J call TRBJ1-3; D ambiguous. Germline lookup yields CDR1 MNHNS and CDR2 SASEGT. The CDR3 consists of 17 residues. The V gene lost 0 bases and the J gene lost 0 bases, with 12 bases spanning the gap. CDR3 nucleotides: TGTGCCAGCAGTGAAGCGCCGATACTTCTCTCTGGAAACACCATATATTTT. Translation gives CASSEAPILLSGNTIYF.

The chain couples TRBV11-3 to TRBJ2-1; 8 nucleotides line up with TRBD1. CDR3 length: 14 amino acids. In germline, CDR1 is SGHNT, CDR2 YENEEA. V shed 4 bases, J shed 8 bases, and the junction held 7 bases outside the gene matches. This chain's CDR3 is CASSSGQGFDEQFF. The CDR3 DNA is TGTGCCAGCAGCTCCGGACAGGGCTTCGATGAGCAGTTCTTC.

This sequence joins TRBV27 and TRBJ2-3; D is unresolved. Germline loops: CDR1 MNHEY, CDR2 SMNVEV (reference sequence). The CDR3 runs to 13 residues. With 5 bases removed from V and 4 bases from J, the gap between germline ends came to 10 bases. The CDR3 region is CASSTRWPDTQYF. In DNA form, the CDR3 reads TGTGCCAGCAGTACCCGGTGGCCAGATACGCAGTATTTT.

The genes are TRBV28 and TRBJ2-3; D possibly corresponds to TRBD2 (7 bases). Germline V gene lookup returns CDR1 MDHEN and CDR2 SYDVKM. Trimming removed 6 bases from V and 2 bases from J, with 30 bases in between. The CDR3 runs 20 residues. CDR3 region: CASRPGGPLSWALSTDTQYF. The CDR3 nucleotides read TGTGCCAGCAGACCGGGGGGCCCTCTCTCTTGGGCTCTCTCCACAGATACGCAGTATTTT.

The chain links TRBV7-8 to TRBJ2-4; 7 nucleotides match TRBD1. J lost 5 bases, V lost 5 bases, and 9 bases had no gene match. The length of the CDR3 is 15 residues. Germline assignment: CDR1 SGHVS and CDR2 FQNEAQ. CDR3 protein: CASSPNRGAQNIQYF. The CDR3 coding sequence is TGTGCCAGCAGCCCAAACAGGGGTGCCCAAAACATTCAGTACTTC. Using reference TRBV7-8 and TRBJ2-4 for the parts outside the CDR3, the full variable domain is GAGVSQSPRYKVAKRGQDVALRCDPISGHVSLFWYQQALGQGPEFLTYFQNEAQLDKSGLPSDRFFAERPEGSVSTLKIQRTQQEDSAVYLCASSPNRGAQNIQYFGAGTRLSVL.

The chain joins TRBV7-6 to TRBJ2-3; a weak D match, TRBD2 (5 bases). The CDR3 is made up of 14 amino acids. Germline-derived CDR1 and CDR2 are SGHVS and FNYEAQ. V lost 2 bases and J 4 bases, leaving 10 bases between the germline ends. CDR3 DNA: TGTGCCAGCAGCTTATTAGCGCTAGCAGATACGCAGTATTTT. Encoded protein: CASSLLALADTQYF.

The chain couples TRBV9 to TRBJ2-3, with 9 positions matching TRBD2. J was trimmed by 8 bases and V by 3 bases; bases with no gene match: 10. The CDR3 sequence is 15 residues long. Germline V lookup: CDR1 SGDLS, CDR2 YYNGEE. CDR3 protein: CASSAGTSYIPTQYF. CDR3 nucleotides: TGTGCCAGCAGCGCAGGGACTAGCTACATCCCTACGCAGTATTTT.

The V and J genes are TRBV2 and TRBJ2-1; possible D gene TRBD2, 7 bases. Germline values: CDR1 SNHLY, CDR2 FYNNEI. V lost 5 bases and J lost 7, with 18 bases in between. The CDR3 totals 15 residues. DNA of the CDR3: TGTGCCAGCAGTTCTCGGGGGGCCGGAGGTAATGAGCAGTTCTTC. Translation gives CASSSRGAGGNEQFF.

A remark on this clone: This sample also contains other DNA sequences that code for the same CDR3. The V and J genes are TRBV9 and TRBJ2-3; no clear D. The CDR3 runs 15 residues. Germline V lookup: CDR1 SGDLS, CDR2 YYNGEE. V lost 2 bases, J lost 1 base, and 11 bases lay in between. The CDR3 DNA follows: TGTGCCAGCAGCGTTGGGTTAGTGGGCACAGATACGCAGTATTTT. Translated: CASSVGLVGTDTQYF.

This chain links TRBV28 with TRBJ1-2; 10 nucleotides align to TRBD1. The CDR3 spans 15 residues. Germline-derived CDR1 and CDR2 are MDHEN and SYDVKM. Germline trimming cut 5 bases from V and 3 bases from J; bases unmatched to any gene: 6. The CDR3 loop is CASSKTGGADYGYTF. CDR3 nucleotides: TGTGCCAGCAGTAAGACAGGGGGCGCTGACTATGGCTACACCTTC.

The chain has TRBV7-8 and TRBJ2-2, with 10 bases identical to TRBD1. The V gene's germline CDR1 is SGHVS and CDR2 FQNEAQ. The V segment lost 6 bases and the J segment 3 bases; nucleotides outside the gene matches: 7. CDR3 size: 16 residues. Here the CDR3 reads CASRGDRGSYTGELFF. In DNA, the CDR3 is TGTGCCAGCAGGGGGGACAGGGGATCATACACCGGGGAGCTGTTTTTT.

This clone has a single count. This chain connects TRBV28 to TRBJ1-2; possibly TRBD1 for D (6 bases). The V gene's germline CDR1 is MDHEN and CDR2 SYDVKM. V lost 5 bases and J lost 2, with 9 bases in between. The CDR3 is 13 amino acids. CDR3 in amino acids: CASSRDINYGYTF. The CDR3, as DNA: TGTGCCAGCAGTCGGGACATCAACTATGGCTACACCTTC.

The V call is TRBV10-3, the J call TRBJ2-1; D gene unclear. V shed 10 bases and J shed 5 bases, with 15 bases lying between them. Germline V lookup: CDR1 ENHRY, CDR2 SYGVKD. CDR3 length: 13 amino acids. The CDR3 DNA reads TGTGCCACCAGACGGCCCGAGGACAATGAGCAGTTCTTC. Its protein is CATRRPEDNEQFF.

This chain's CDR3 is CAWREAGVPPGELFF. In DNA, the CDR3 is TGTGCCTGGAGGGAAGCGGGGGTCCCGCCCGGGGAGCTGTTTTTT. The chain joins TRBV30 to TRBJ2-2; 8 bases align to TRBD2. This CDR3 spans 15 amino acids. Germline lookup yields CDR1 GTSNPN and CDR2 SVGIG (reference sequence). V dropped 3 bases and J dropped 6; count of bases not matched to a gene: 9.

This clone was seen more than once but under ten times. The chain is built from TRBV7-9 and TRBJ1-4, with TRBD1 as a possible D gene (5 bases). The CDR3 length is 12 residues. CDR1 SEHNR and CDR2 FQNEAQ come from the germline V gene (reference sequence). Trimming removed 4 bases at V and 15 bases at J, with 15 bases between. CDR3: CASSSTQVSLFF. CDR3 nucleotides: TGTGCCAGCAGCTCCACACAGGTCTCGTTGTTTTTT.